Listed here are 32 T cell receptor beta chains from one sample, sequenced in a study of OX40 agonist ivuxolimab in advanced cancers. Clones were read by immunoSEQ multiplex PCR, and TCRdb kept only the in-frame ones, dropping some. The data hold about 80,000 clones, with around 85% observed a single time. The source material was CD4+ or CD8+ T cells sorted from blood, sampled in a trial of the OX40 agonist ivuxolimab. The receptors come from an adult with an advanced solid tumor such as melanoma, head and neck, liver or kidney cancer.

The J gene is TRBJ2-3, the V gene TRBV7-6; 9 bases agree with TRBD2. The CDR3 has 17 residues. Germline V gene sequence: CDR1 SGHVS, CDR2 FNYEAQ. V was clipped by 1 base and J by 6 bases; unmatched bases: 11. CDR3 amino acids: CASSLGGLAGRSDTQYF. DNA of the CDR3: TGTGCCAGCAGCTTAGGCGGGCTAGCGGGAAGGTCGGATACGCAGTATTTT.

This chain links TRBV6-5 with TRBJ1-2; TRBD1 is a possible D gene (5 bases). CDR1 is MNHEY, CDR2 SVGAGI, per germline. The CDR3 is 11 amino acids. V shed 4 bases and J shed 5 bases, with 5 bases lying between them. CDR3 sequence reads: CASSSGYGYTF. In DNA, the CDR3 is TGTGCCAGCAGTTCAGGGTATGGCTACACCTTC.

The sample holds a few counts of this clone. In DNA, the CDR3 is TGTGCCAGTAGTCCGCTGACTAGCGGAAGAGGAGGGGAGCTGTTTTTT. It yields the protein CASSPLTSGRGGELFF. The chain employs TRBV19 and TRBJ2-2; 9 positions agree with TRBD2. This CDR3 region has 16 residues. V was clipped by 5 bases and J by 8 bases; unmatched bases: 12. Germline V gives CDR1 LNHDA, CDR2 SQIVND (reference sequence).

This clone was observed once. This sequence joins TRBV18 and TRBJ2-5, with TRBD1 matching over 9 bases. Trimming cost V 6 bases and J 6 bases; bases outside gene matches: 5. Per germline, CDR1 KGHSH and CDR2 LQKENI. This CDR3 is built from 13 residues. CDR3 nucleotide sequence: TGTGCCAGCTCCTCGGACAGGGGAAAGACCCAGTACTTC. Amino acid sequence: CASSSDRGKTQYF.

J is TRBJ2-5 and V is TRBV6-1; TRBD2 agrees at 10 bases. The end of the DNA is better explained by TRBJ2-7, so the J call may be wrong. The CDR3 covers 14 residues. Germline V gives CDR1 MNHNS, CDR2 SASEGT. CDR3 region: CASGPSGSLLEQYF. In nucleotides, the CDR3 is TGTGCCAGCGGGCCTAGCGGGAGTTTGCTCGAGCAGTACTTC.

The CDR3 loop reads CASSPLAGAGNEQFF. The DNA for the CDR3 is TGTGCCAGCAGCCCCCTAGCGGGAGCAGGGAATGAGCAGTTCTTC. This sequence joins TRBV7-3 and TRBJ2-1; the match to TRBD2 covers 10 bases. This CDR3 region has 15 residues. Trimming cost V 5 bases and J 7 bases; bases outside gene matches: 8. Germline lookup yields CDR1 SGHTA and CDR2 FQGTGA. Supplemented by reference TRBV7-3 and TRBJ2-1, the full variable domain reads GAGVSQTPSNKVTEKGKYVELRCDPISGHTALYWYRQSLGQGPEFLIYFQGTGAADDSGLPNDRFFAVRPEGSVSTLKIQRTERGDSAVYLCASSPLAGAGNEQFFGPGTRLTVL.

The V call is TRBV28, the J call TRBJ1-2; the D gene is possibly TRBD1 (6 bases). This CDR3 region has 16 residues. V lost 5 bases and J lost 4, with 20 bases in between. Germline lookup yields CDR1 MDHEN and CDR2 SYDVKM. CDR3 protein: CASSEISGAGSYGYTF. As DNA, the CDR3 is TGTGCCAGCAGTGAGATTTCAGGGGCGGGCAGCTATGGCTACACCTTC.

The chain employs TRBV6-5 and TRBJ1-5; D is undetermined. V dropped 6 bases and J dropped 3 bases, with 12 bases sitting between them. This CDR3 has 14 residues. Germline V gives CDR1 MNHEY, CDR2 SVGAGI. CDR3 protein: CASSPWSYNQPQHF. CDR3 DNA sequence: TGTGCCAGCAGCCCCTGGAGCTACAATCAGCCCCAGCATTTT.

This clone was counted a single time. This chain connects TRBV6-1 to TRBJ2-3; D is perhaps TRBD1 or TRBD2 (5 bases each). CDR3 length: 15 residues. The germline gives CDR1 MNHNS, CDR2 SASEGT. The V and J ends lost 5 bases and 2 bases respectively, with 14 bases between them. The chain's CDR3 is CASSTRGSYTDTQYF. The CDR3 DNA sequence: TGTGCCAGCAGTACTAGGGGAAGCTACACAGATACGCAGTATTTT.

V and J are TRBV7-2 and TRBJ2-1; 10 bases map to TRBD2. This CDR3 has 19 amino acids. With 2 bases clipped from V and 4 bases from J, the junction kept 14 bases outside the gene matches. The germline CDR1 and CDR2 sequences are SGHTA and FQGNSA. Written as DNA, the CDR3 is TGTGCCAGCAGCTTAAGAGGGGTAATAGCGGGGGGCGATTACAATGAGCAGTTCTTC. This codes for CASSLRGVIAGGDYNEQFF.

J is TRBJ1-2 and V is TRBV5-1; perhaps TRBD1 as D (6 bases). Trimming stripped 4 bases from V and 4 bases from J, with 26 bases between. The CDR3 has 18 amino acids. Germline V lookup: CDR1 SGHRS, CDR2 YFSETQ. CDR3 loop: CASSPAGQGRTGTYGYTF. CDR3 DNA: TGCGCCAGCAGCCCCGCAGGGCAGGGGAGAACAGGAACCTATGGCTACACCTTC.

V gene TRBV6-4 combines with J gene TRBJ2-2; D is unclear. Trimming removed 4 bases at V and 7 bases at J, with 10 bases between. CDR3 length: 13 residues. Germline V gives CDR1 MRHNA, CDR2 SNTAGT. The CDR3 DNA follows: TGTGCCAGCAGTGTTGATAGGATCGGGGAGCTGTTTTTT. It specifies CASSVDRIGELFF.

This clone was picked up one time. The chain recombines TRBV28 with TRBJ2-7; D is unclear. The CDR3 is 13 residues long. Per germline, CDR1 MDHEN and CDR2 SYDVKM. V lost 6 bases, J lost 5 bases, and 14 bases lay in between. CDR3 protein: CASRRPERNEQYF. CDR3 in DNA: TGTGCCAGCAGAAGACCTGAAAGGAACGAGCAGTACTTC.

This chain connects TRBV28 to TRBJ1-2, with 7 nucleotides matching TRBD1. The CDR3 runs 15 residues. In germline, CDR1 is MDHEN, CDR2 SYDVKM. V lost 2 bases and J lost 3; bases outside the gene matches: 6. Here the CDR3 DNA reads TGTGCCAGCAGTTTAATGGGCAGGGGGGACTATGGCTACACCTTC. Translation gives CASSLMGRGDYGYTF.

The rearrangement joins TRBV6-4 to TRBJ2-2, with 10 positions matching TRBD2. The V and J ends lost 3 bases and 5 bases, in that order; junction bases with no gene match: 0. The germline V gene encodes CDR1 MRHNA and CDR2 SNTAGT. The CDR3 covers 14 residues. As DNA, the CDR3 is TGTGCCAGCAGTGAACTAGCGGGAACCGGGGAGCTGTTTTTT. This translates into CASSELAGTGELFF.

CDR3 DNA: TGCGCCAGCAGCCAAGAAGGAGGCGGCAGCACAGATACGCAGTATTTT. Translating it yields CASSQEGGGSTDTQYF. This chain joins TRBV4-3 and TRBJ2-3, with D tentatively TRBD2 (5 bases). Trimming pared 0 bases from V and 0 bases from J, leaving 10 bases between. The CDR3 runs to 16 residues. CDR1 is LGHNA, CDR2 YSLEER, per germline.

The rearrangement joins TRBV27 to TRBJ1-6; 8 nucleotides match TRBD1. The trim removed 5 bases at V and 6 bases at J, leaving 9 bases unmatched. The CDR3 has 16 amino acids. Germline CDR1 MNHEY, CDR2 SMNVEV (reference sequence). The CDR3 sequence: CASSPLNRGTNSPLHF. CDR3 nucleotides: TGTGCCAGCAGTCCTTTGAACAGGGGGACTAATTCACCCCTCCACTTT.

This clone was recorded once. The genes are TRBV4-3 and TRBJ1-6; TRBD1 is a possible D gene (6 bases). V lost 0 bases, J lost 9 bases, and 18 bases lay in between. CDR1 and CDR2 (germline): LGHNA, YSLEER. The CDR3 totals 17 residues. The CDR3 DNA is TGCGCCAGCAGCCAAGATTTTGGGGCCAGGGGTGGTTCACCCCTCCACTTT. As protein: CASSQDFGARGGSPLHF.

The chain uses TRBV6-5 and TRBJ2-7, with D unresolved. CDR1 and CDR2 from the germline V gene are MNHEY and SVGAGI. The germline V and J ends were trimmed by 4 bases and 2 bases, with 15 bases remaining between them. The CDR3 length is 15 residues. The CDR3 nucleotides are TGTGCCAGCAGTTTCTTCGGGCCTCGGCCCTACGAGCAGTACTTC. Its translation is CASSFFGPRPYEQYF.

V usage is TRBV5-1 and J usage is TRBJ1-4; 7 nucleotides align to TRBD1. Trimming took 0 bases from V and 5 from J; bases not matched to a gene: 1. Per the germline V gene, CDR1 is SGHRS and CDR2 is YFSETQ. This CDR3 spans 14 amino acids. The CDR3 here is CASSLAGGNEKLFF. The CDR3 coding sequence is TGCGCCAGCAGCTTGGCAGGGGGAAATGAAAAACTGTTTTTT.

The chain employs TRBV7-2 and TRBJ2-5; D possibly corresponds to TRBD2 (5 bases). Germline V gene sequence: CDR1 SGHTA, CDR2 FQGNSA. V was trimmed by 1 base and J by 2 bases, leaving 11 bases between them. The CDR3 covers 15 residues. This CDR3 is CASSLGTGIQETQYF. CDR3 nucleotide sequence: TGTGCCAGCAGCTTAGGAACGGGGATTCAAGAGACCCAGTACTTC.

The chain uses TRBV28 and TRBJ1-5; weak D call: TRBD1 (5 bases). This CDR3 region has 14 residues. The ends were cut back, 6 bases at V and 7 bases at J, with 16 bases in the middle. Germline V gene sequence: CDR1 MDHEN, CDR2 SYDVKM. The CDR3 loop is CASRSDSFFQPQHF. The DNA for the CDR3 is TGTGCCAGCAGGAGCGACAGCTTCTTCCAGCCCCAGCATTTT.

The genes are TRBV28 and TRBJ2-3, with TRBD2 matching over 12 bases. CDR1 is MDHEN and CDR2 is SYDVKM in the germline V gene. The CDR3 has 14 amino acids. Germline trimming cut 7 bases from V and 6 bases from J; bases unmatched to any gene: 5. CDR3 nucleotides: TGTGCCAGCAAACTAGCGGGAGGTAGGGATACGCAGTATTTT. The encoded protein is CASKLAGGRDTQYF.

Details on this clone: A read error may account for a junction end that differs from germline. The V and J genes are TRBV2 and TRBJ1-5, with D tentatively TRBD1 (6 bases). CDR1 and CDR2 from the germline V gene are SNHLY and FYNNEI. The CDR3 has 14 residues. The CDR3 sequence: CTSSLSRGNQPQHF. In nucleotides, the CDR3 is TGTACCAGCAGTCTTTCCAGGGGAAATCAGCCCCAGCATTTT.

The rearrangement links TRBV19 to TRBJ2-7; D remains ambiguous. Germline V gene sequence: CDR1 LNHDA, CDR2 SQIVND (reference sequence). The CDR3 extends over 15 amino acids. V was trimmed by 6 bases and J by 4 bases, leaving 19 bases between them. The CDR3 nucleotides read TGTGCCAGTAGAGACCCGGGCCTCACCACTTACGAGCAGTACTTC. This sequence encodes CASRDPGLTTYEQYF.

V usage is TRBV27 and J usage is TRBJ2-1; 9 bases are a match to TRBD2. CDR3 length: 16 residues. Germline V gives CDR1 MNHEY, CDR2 SMNVEV (reference sequence). V dropped 5 bases and J dropped 8; count of bases not matched to a gene: 13. As DNA, the CDR3 is TGTGCCAGCAGTAAAGCGGGGGGAAGTATTACCTATGAGCAGTTCTTC. It is translated as CASSKAGGSITYEQFF.

The V and J genes are TRBV5-1 and TRBJ2-1, with D unresolved. The germline gives CDR1 SGHRS, CDR2 YFSETQ. V lost 0 bases and J 0 bases, leaving 10 bases between the germline ends. CDR3 length: 16 amino acids. Here the CDR3 DNA reads TGCGCCAGCAGCTTGGTGTCGTCCCGCTCCTACAATGAGCAGTTCTTC. Translated, it gives CASSLVSSRSYNEQFF. Based on the CDR3 plus reference TRBV5-1 and TRBJ2-1, the full variable domain is KAGVTQTPRYLIKTRGQQVTLSCSPISGHRSVSWYQQTPGQGLQFLFEYFSETQRNKGNFPGRFSGRQFSNSRSEMNVSTLELGDSALYLCASSLVSSRSYNEQFFGPGTRLTVL.

This chain connects TRBV5-4 to TRBJ2-5; D is possibly TRBD1 (6 bases). The V gene lost 4 bases and the J gene lost 2 bases, with 12 bases spanning the gap. The germline gives CDR1 SGHNT, CDR2 YYREEE (reference sequence). The CDR3 length is 14 residues. This CDR3 is CASSPGQKQETQYF. As DNA, the CDR3 is TGTGCCAGCAGCCCCGGACAGAAGCAAGAGACCCAGTACTTC.

The chain recombines TRBV18 with TRBJ1-3, with 9 bases aligning to TRBD1. The V segment lost 1 base and the J segment 0 bases; nucleotides outside the gene matches: 7. Germline V gene lookup returns CDR1 KGHSH and CDR2 LQKENI. The CDR3 runs 18 residues. The CDR3 loop reads CASSPLGQGEFSGNTIYF. Here the CDR3 DNA reads TGTGCCAGCTCACCACTGGGACAGGGAGAATTCTCTGGAAACACCATATATTTT. Combining the CDR3 with reference TRBV18 and TRBJ1-3 gives the whole variable domain NAGVMQNPRHLVRRRGQEARLRCSPMKGHSHVYWYRQLPEEGLKFMVYLQKENIIDESGMPKERFSAEFPKEGPSILRIQQVVRGDSAAYFCASSPLGQGEFSGNTIYFGEGSWLTVV.

A note on this clone: One end of the junction does not line up with germline, which may come from a read error. The same CDR3 arises from other DNA sequences in this sample as well. This chain joins TRBV15 and TRBJ2-7; D uncertain. The germline CDR1 and CDR2 sequences are LNHNV and YYDKDF (reference sequence). This CDR3 is built from 14 residues. The CDR3 loop reads CATSRDPTMDEQYF. The CDR3 DNA sequence: TGTGCCACCAGCAGAGACCCGACCATGGACGAACAGTACTTC.

This clone was seen a few times. This chain's CDR3 is CASSSILTGSPYEQYF. The CDR3 region has the DNA TGTGCCAGCAGTTCGATCCTGACAGGGAGCCCCTACGAGCAGTACTTC. The chain joins TRBV6-5 to TRBJ2-7; 7 bases align to TRBD1. This CDR3 is 16 amino acids long. Germline CDR1 MNHEY, CDR2 SVGAGI. V lost 4 bases, J lost 2 bases, and 11 bases stayed unmatched.

The gene calls are TRBV7-9 and TRBJ2-7; weak D call: TRBD2 (5 bases). This CDR3 spans 14 amino acids. Germline assignment: CDR1 SEHNR and CDR2 FQNEAQ (reference sequence). The V end was cut by 5 bases, the J end by 0 bases, with 11 bases between. CDR3 bases: TGTGCCAGCAGCACGGACTGGGACTCCTACGAGCAGTACTTC. Translating it yields CASSTDWDSYEQYF.